This T cell receptor (beta chain) stems from a study of T cell repertoires in cytomegalovirus infection. Study-level background: Public TCR beta signatures indicated both CMV infection and matching HLA type. The study, taken as a whole, reports: HLA-C-restricted TCR beta clonotypes specific for CMV led the ex vivo response.

This clonotype was seen at least ten times. Its antigen is unidentified. V shed 0 bases and J shed 2 bases, with 11 bases lying between them. The germline V gene encodes CDR1 SQVTM and CDR2 ANQGSEA. The CDR3 has 14 residues. TCRdb called the reads again in MiXCR, with one record for every CDR3 protein. The sample records 500,000 or so distinct CDR3 sequences, approximately 15% being singletons. Material for sequencing was CD8+ T cells from PBMCs. The chain joins TRBV29-1 to TRBJ2-7; no definite D call. The clonotype comes from a human donor in good health (CMV status not recorded). Some clones in this sample may be carry-over from other donors' samples. CDR3 DNA sequence: TGCAGCGTTGAAGATCTAAACGGAACCTACGAGCAGTACTTC. It is translated as CSVEDLNGTYEQYF.